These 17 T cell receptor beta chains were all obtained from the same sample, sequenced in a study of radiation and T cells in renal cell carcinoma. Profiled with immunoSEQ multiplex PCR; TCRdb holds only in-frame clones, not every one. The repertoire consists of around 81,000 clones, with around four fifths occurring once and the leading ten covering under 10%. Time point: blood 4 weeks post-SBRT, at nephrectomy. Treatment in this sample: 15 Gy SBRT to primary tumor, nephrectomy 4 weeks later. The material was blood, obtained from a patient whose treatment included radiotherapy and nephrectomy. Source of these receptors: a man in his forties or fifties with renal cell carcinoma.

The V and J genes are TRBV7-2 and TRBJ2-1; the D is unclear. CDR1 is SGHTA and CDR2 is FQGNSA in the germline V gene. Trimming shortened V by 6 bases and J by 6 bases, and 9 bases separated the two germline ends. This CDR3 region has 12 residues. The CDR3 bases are TGTGCCAGCAGTCTCTTAACCAATGAGCAGTTCTTC. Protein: CASSLLTNEQFF.

The CDR3 reads CASSGTGIFNEQFF. Written as DNA, the CDR3 is TGTGCCAGCTCTGGGACAGGGATCTTCAATGAGCAGTTCTTC. The chain recombines TRBV9 with TRBJ2-1, with 9 bases aligning to TRBD1. This CDR3 is built from 14 residues. Germline CDR1 reads SGDLS; CDR2 reads YYNGEE. V dropped 7 bases and J dropped 6; count of bases not matched to a gene: 8.

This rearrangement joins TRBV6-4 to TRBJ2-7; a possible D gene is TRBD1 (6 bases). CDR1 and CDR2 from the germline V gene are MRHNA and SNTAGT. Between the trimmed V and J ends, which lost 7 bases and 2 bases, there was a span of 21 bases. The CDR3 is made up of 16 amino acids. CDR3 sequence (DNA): TGTGCCAGCATTTGGACAGTACCCATCCGAGCCTACGAGCAGTACTTC. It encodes CASIWTVPIRAYEQYF.

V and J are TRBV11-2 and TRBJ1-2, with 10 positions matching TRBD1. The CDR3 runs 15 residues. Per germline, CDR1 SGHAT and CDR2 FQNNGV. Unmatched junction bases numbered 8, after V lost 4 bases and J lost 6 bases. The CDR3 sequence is CASSSLRDRGDGYTF. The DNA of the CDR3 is TGTGCCAGCAGCTCCCTCCGGGACAGGGGTGATGGCTACACCTTC.

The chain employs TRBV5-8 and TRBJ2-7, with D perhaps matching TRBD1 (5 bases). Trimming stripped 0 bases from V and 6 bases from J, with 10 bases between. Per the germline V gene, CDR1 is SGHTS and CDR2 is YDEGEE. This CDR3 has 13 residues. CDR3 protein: CASSLVQGLEQYF. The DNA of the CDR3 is TGTGCCAGCAGCTTGGTCCAGGGCCTCGAGCAGTACTTC.

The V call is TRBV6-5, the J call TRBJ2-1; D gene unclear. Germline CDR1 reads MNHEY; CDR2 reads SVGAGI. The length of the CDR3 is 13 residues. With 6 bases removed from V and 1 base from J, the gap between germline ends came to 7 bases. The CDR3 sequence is CASRRESYNEQFF. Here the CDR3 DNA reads TGTGCCAGCAGAAGGGAATCCTACAATGAGCAGTTCTTC.

CDR3: CASSQAEIYEQYF. For the CDR3, the DNA is TGTGCCAGCAGCCAAGCAGAAATCTACGAGCAGTACTTC. The chain combines TRBV11-2 with TRBJ2-7; D is unclear. Looked up from germline, CDR1 is SGHAT and CDR2 is FQNNGV. This CDR3 spans 13 amino acids. Trimming took 5 bases from V and 3 from J, leaving 11 bases between them.

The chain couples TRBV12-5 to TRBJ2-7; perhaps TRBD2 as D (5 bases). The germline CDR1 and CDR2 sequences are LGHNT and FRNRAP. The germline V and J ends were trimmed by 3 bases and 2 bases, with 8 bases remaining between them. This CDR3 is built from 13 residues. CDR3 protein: CASGLGSPYEQYF. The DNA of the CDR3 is TGTGCTAGTGGTTTAGGGAGCCCCTACGAGCAGTACTTC. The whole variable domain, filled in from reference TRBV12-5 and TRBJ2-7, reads DARVTQTPRHKVTEMGQEVTMRCQPILGHNTVFWYRQTMMQGLELLAYFRNRAPLDDSGMPKDRFSAEMPDATLATLKIQPSEPRDSAVYFCASGLGSPYEQYFGPGTRLTVT.

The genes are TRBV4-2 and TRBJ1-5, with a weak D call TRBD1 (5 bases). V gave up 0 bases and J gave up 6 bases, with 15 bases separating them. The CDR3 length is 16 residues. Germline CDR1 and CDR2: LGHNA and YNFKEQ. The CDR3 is CASSQELWGDGQPQHF. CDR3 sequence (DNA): TGTGCCAGCAGCCAAGAACTTTGGGGGGACGGTCAGCCCCAGCATTTT.

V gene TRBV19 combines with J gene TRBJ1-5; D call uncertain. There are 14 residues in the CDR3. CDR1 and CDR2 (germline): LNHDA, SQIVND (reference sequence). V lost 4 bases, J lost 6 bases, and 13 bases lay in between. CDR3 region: CASSTSGLSQPQHF. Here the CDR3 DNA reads TGTGCCAGTAGTACTTCCGGACTCAGTCAGCCCCAGCATTTT.

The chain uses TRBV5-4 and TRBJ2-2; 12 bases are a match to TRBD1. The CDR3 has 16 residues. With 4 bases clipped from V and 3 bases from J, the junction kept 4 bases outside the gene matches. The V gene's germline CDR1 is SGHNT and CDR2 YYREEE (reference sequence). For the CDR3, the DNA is TGTGCCAGCAGCACGGGACAGGGGGCGGACACCGGGGAGCTGTTTTTT. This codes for CASSTGQGADTGELFF.

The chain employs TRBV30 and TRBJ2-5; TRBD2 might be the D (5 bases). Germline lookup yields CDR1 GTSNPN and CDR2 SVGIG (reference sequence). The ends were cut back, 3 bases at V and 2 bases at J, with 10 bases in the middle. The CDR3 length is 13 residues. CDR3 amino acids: CAWRPPGQETQYF. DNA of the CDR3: TGTGCCTGGAGGCCCCCGGGACAAGAGACCCAGTACTTC.

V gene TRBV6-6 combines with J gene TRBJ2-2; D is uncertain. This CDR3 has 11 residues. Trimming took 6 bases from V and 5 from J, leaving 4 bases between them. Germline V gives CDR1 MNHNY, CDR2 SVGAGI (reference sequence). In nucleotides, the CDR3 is TGTGCCAGCAGCCCAACCGGGGAGCTGTTTTTT. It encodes CASSPTGELFF.

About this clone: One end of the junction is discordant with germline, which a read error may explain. The CDR3 protein is CSGSGEQVSF. CDR3 nucleotides: TGCAGCGGTTCTGGGGAACAGGTATCCTTC. The chain carries TRBV29-1 and TRBJ1-2; tentative D call: TRBD1 (5 bases). Germline CDR1 is SQVTM and CDR2 is ANQGSEA. The CDR3 covers 10 residues.

CDR3 region: CASSLAAGNTIYF. The CDR3 nucleotides read TGTGCCAGCAGCTTAGCCGCGGGAAACACCATATATTTT. The gene calls are TRBV7-2 and TRBJ1-3, with no clear D. The CDR3 covers 13 residues. Looked up from germline, CDR1 is SGHTA and CDR2 is FQGNSA. Trimming stripped 0 bases from V and 4 bases from J, with 4 bases between.

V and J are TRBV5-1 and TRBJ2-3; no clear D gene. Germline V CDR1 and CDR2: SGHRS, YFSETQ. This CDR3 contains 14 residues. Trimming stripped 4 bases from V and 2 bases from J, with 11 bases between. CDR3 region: CASSGIANTDTQYF. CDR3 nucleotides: TGCGCCAGCAGCGGGATTGCTAACACAGATACGCAGTATTTT.

CDR3 region: CASSYQASGSFNEQFF. The CDR3 DNA sequence: TGCGCCAGCAGCTACCAGGCTAGCGGGTCTTTCAATGAGCAGTTCTTC. The chain uses TRBV5-1 and TRBJ2-1; 8 positions match TRBD2. The CDR3 consists of 16 residues. In germline, CDR1 is SGHRS, CDR2 YFSETQ. With 3 bases clipped from V and 6 bases from J, the junction kept 11 bases outside the gene matches.